This TCR beta chain appears in the sequencing data of a study of identical twins. Carrying unique molecular identifiers, the cDNA also gained a universal primer site through template switching. TCRdb analysed the 5' RACE reads with MiXCR anew, one entry per CDR3 protein. The table records around 470,000 distinct CDR3 sequences, approximately 15% of them present only once. General study results and limits: The study based its conclusions on cross-sectional statistical analysis and did not follow the same donors. Among monozygotic twins, out-of-frame TCR alpha sharing exceeded what models predicted.

Trimming removed 3 bases at V and 6 bases at J, with 17 bases between. The CDR3 loop spans 15 amino acids. Germline CDR1 SGHTA, CDR2 FQGNSA. There are a few counts of this clonotype. As yet, its antigen is unknown. The same data also contributed to another study, on yellow fever vaccine responses in identical twins. That source notes: It has been reported that, in twins, the vaccine T cell response seemed partly convergent and partly personalized.

The J gene is TRBJ1-1, the V gene TRBV7-2; no clear D gene. The sample was CD4+ T cells sorted from blood. This clonotype was sampled from a woman aged 18-29 years in good health. The CDR3 sequence: CASSFFSPGSAEAFF. CDR3 DNA: TGTGCCAGCAGCTTTTTTTCCCCCGGTAGCGCTGAAGCTTTCTTT.